What follows are 8 T cell receptor beta chains derived from one specimen sequenced in a study of cytomegalovirus exposure and HLA in healthy donors. Amplification used 60 Vbeta primers and 13 Jbeta primers. Measured with immunoSEQ multiplex PCR; TCRdb has only the in-frame clones, and not every one. Its table records 70,000 or so clones. The source material was PBMCs. The receptors here all came from a boy aged 5-17 years in good health and CMV-seronegative.

CDR3 residues: CASSPPGGQPQHF. The CDR3 DNA reads as TGTGCCAGCAGCCCGCCCGGGGGGCAGCCCCAGCATTTT. The V gene is TRBV5-4, the J gene TRBJ1-5, with a tentative D call TRBD1 (5 bases). There are 13 residues in the CDR3. Germline V gene lookup returns CDR1 SGHNT and CDR2 YYREEE (reference sequence). Trimming stripped 4 bases from V and 7 bases from J, with 12 bases between.

This chain joins TRBV5-1 and TRBJ2-3; D is possibly TRBD2 (7 bases). The CDR3 sequence is 14 residues long. The V end lost 4 bases, the J end lost 2 bases, and 11 bases lay between the germline ends. CDR1 is SGHRS and CDR2 is YFSETQ in the germline V gene. CDR3 in amino acids: CASSGGGITDTQYF. Written as DNA, the CDR3 is TGCGCCAGCAGCGGCGGGGGCATCACAGATACGCAGTATTTT.

This chain links TRBV7-2 with TRBJ2-7; possibly TRBD1 for D (5 bases). Germline assignment: CDR1 SGHTA and CDR2 FQGNSA. V was clipped by 0 bases and J by 2 bases, with 17 bases between them. The CDR3 runs to 17 residues. CDR3 sequence (DNA): TGTGCCAGCAGCTTAGCGCTTAGTACAGGCGAGACCTACGAGCAGTACTTC. It specifies CASSLALSTGETYEQYF.

V and J are TRBV9 and TRBJ2-7, with a tentative D call TRBD1 (5 bases). The CDR3 is 14 amino acids. The V gene lost 2 bases and the J gene lost 3 bases, with 12 bases spanning the gap. Germline-derived CDR1 and CDR2 are SGDLS and YYNGEE. DNA of the CDR3: TGTGCCAGCAGCGTGGGGCTAGGAGACTACGAGCAGTACTTC. Translating it yields CASSVGLGDYEQYF.

J is TRBJ2-7 and V is TRBV5-5; 10 bases agree with TRBD2. The CDR3 extends over 17 amino acids. V dropped 5 bases and J dropped 3; count of bases not matched to a gene: 14. The germline V gene has CDR1 SGHKS and CDR2 YYEKEE (reference sequence). The CDR3 sequence: CASRQDLTSGLHYEQYF. CDR3 DNA: TGTGCCAGCAGACAAGATTTGACTAGCGGGCTTCACTACGAGCAGTACTTC.

The chain carries TRBV18 and TRBJ2-1, with 8 bases lining up with TRBD2. Unmatched junction bases numbered 3, after V lost 6 bases and J lost 5 bases. Germline V gene lookup returns CDR1 KGHSH and CDR2 LQKENI. There are 13 residues in the CDR3. The CDR3 loop reads CASSTSEDNEQFF. The CDR3 DNA is TGTGCCAGCTCGACTAGCGAAGACAATGAGCAGTTCTTC.

As regards this clone: The germline gene is not matched at one end of the junction; a read error may be the cause. The gene calls are TRBV4-3 and TRBJ2-1; 7 bases fit TRBD2. This CDR3 region has 15 residues. Germline CDR1 and CDR2: LGHNA and YSLEER. CDR3 bases: TGCGCCAGCAGCCCCACTAGCGTCTCCGACAATGAGCAGTTCTTC. Translated, it gives CASSPTSVSDNEQFF.

The chain employs TRBV19 and TRBJ2-1; 10 bases map to TRBD1. Germline V gene data show CDR1 as LNHDA and CDR2 as SQIVND (reference sequence). The CDR3 runs 17 residues. The J segment lost 3 bases and the V segment lost 5 bases, leaving 10 bases of the junction unmatched. The CDR3, as DNA: TGTGCCAGTAGTCTGCGACAGGGGGCTTTTGTCTACAATGAGCAGTTCTTC. The encoded protein is CASSLRQGAFVYNEQFF.